Following are 29 T cell receptor beta chains from one sample sequenced in a study of blood T cells in healthy people across ages. A second PCR, run for roughly 7 to 11 cycles, used a sample-barcoded 5' primer plus a J-beta primer mix. One entry per CDR3 protein results from TCRdb running MiXCR on the 5' RACE reads. Among over a million distinct CDR3 sequences listed, 45% to 70% were seen once. The sequencing sample was made of blood. Receptors originate from a young man in good health.

The chain employs TRBV3-1 and TRBJ2-5; 8 bases agree with TRBD2. There are 14 residues in the CDR3. Per the germline V gene, CDR1 is LGHDT and CDR2 is YNNKEL (reference sequence). The junction had 8 bases not matched to a gene; V was cut back by 0 bases and J by 11 bases. CDR3 sequence (DNA): TGTGCCAGCAGCCAAGAGGGGATGGCGGGAGGACAGTACTTC. Translating gives CASSQEGMAGGQYF.

The rearrangement uses TRBV15 and TRBJ1-4; D gene ambiguous. The length of the CDR3 is 11 residues. The V end lost 0 bases, the J end lost 7 bases, and 0 bases lay between the germline ends. Germline-derived CDR1 and CDR2 are LNHNV and YYDKDF (reference sequence). CDR3: CATSRDEKLFF. The CDR3 nucleotides are TGTGCCACCAGCAGAGATGAAAAACTGTTTTTT.

The gene calls are TRBV7-2 and TRBJ2-1, with 10 bases fitting TRBD2. This CDR3 region has 16 residues. V shed 5 bases, J shed 10 bases, and the junction held 14 bases outside the gene matches. From germline, CDR1 is SGHTA and CDR2 FQGNSA. This chain's CDR3 is CASSISGLATSYEQFF. In nucleotides, the CDR3 is TGTGCCAGCAGCATATCGGGACTAGCGACATCCTACGAGCAGTTCTTC.

The V and J genes are TRBV4-2 and TRBJ2-7; 11 bases map to TRBD2. CDR1 and CDR2 from the germline V gene are LGHNA and YNFKEQ. V lost 0 bases, J lost 4 bases, and 11 bases stayed unmatched. This CDR3 is built from 18 residues. CDR3 DNA sequence: TGTGCCAGCAGCCAAGATGTGCTAGCGGGAGGCCTACTTTACGAGCAGTACTTC. Its translation: CASSQDVLAGGLLYEQYF.

The rearrangement uses TRBV25-1 and TRBJ2-4; 9 nucleotides align to TRBD1. The J call is doubtful: the DNA matches TRBJ2-7 better. Germline V gene data show CDR1 as MGHDK and CDR2 as SYGVNS. CDR3 length: 14 residues. The CDR3 DNA reads as TGTGCCAGCAGTACCGGGACAGGGAATGACGAGCAGTACTTC. Protein product: CASSTGTGNDEQYF.

The genes are TRBV6-1 and TRBJ1-2, with TRBD1 identical over 9 bases. The V segment lost 7 bases and the J segment 2 bases; nucleotides outside the gene matches: 20. Germline V gene data show CDR1 as MNHNS and CDR2 as SASEGT. CDR3 length equals 19 residues. This chain's CDR3 is CASKDRGLGRGFINYGYTF. Written as DNA, the CDR3 is TGTGCCAGCAAGGACAGGGGCCTCGGTCGCGGCTTCATCAACTATGGCTACACCTTC.

This chain uses TRBV4-1 with TRBJ1-2; 8 bases line up with TRBD1. Germline V gene data show CDR1 as MGHRA and CDR2 as YSYEKL. V dropped 1 base and J dropped 5; count of bases not matched to a gene: 9. The length of the CDR3 is 16 residues. The CDR3 here is CASSQGTGGDLYGYTF. The CDR3 DNA reads TGCGCCAGCAGCCAAGGAACAGGGGGGGACCTATATGGCTACACCTTC.

The chain links TRBV5-1 to TRBJ2-6; D might be TRBD1 or TRBD2, each matching 6 bases. This CDR3 spans 20 amino acids. Trimming removed 8 bases at V and 0 bases at J, with 27 bases between. Looked up from germline, CDR1 is SGHRS and CDR2 is YFSETQ. CDR3: CASSDFRDIGGGSGANVLTF. CDR3 DNA: TGCGCCAGTTCTGACTTCCGGGACATAGGAGGGGGCTCTGGGGCCAACGTCCTGACTTTC. Full variable domain (outside the CDR3, taken from reference TRBV5-1 and TRBJ2-6): KAGVTQTPRYLIKTRGQQVTLSCSPISGHRSVSWYQQTPGQGLQFLFEYFSETQRNKGNFPGRFSGRQFSNSRSEMNVSTLELGDSALYLCASSDFRDIGGGSGANVLTFGAGSRLTVL.

In its sample, this clonotype was seen a few times. V and J are TRBV11-2 and TRBJ2-3; 7 nucleotides line up with TRBD2. Germline values: CDR1 SGHAT, CDR2 FQNNGV. This CDR3 comprises 15 residues. Trimming cost V 5 bases and J 4 bases; bases outside gene matches: 9. CDR3 nucleotides: TGTGCCAGCAGCCTAGCGATAGCGGGTGCAGATACGCAGTATTTT. This gives the protein CASSLAIAGADTQYF.

CDR3 residues: CSVEGTGLPSEQYF. CDR3 nucleotides: TGCAGCGTTGAGGGGACAGGGCTCCCTAGTGAGCAGTACTTC. V and J are TRBV29-1 and TRBJ2-5; the match to TRBD1 covers 9 bases. V lost 3 bases to trimming and J lost 11 bases; unmatched junction nucleotides: 13. Germline loops: CDR1 SQVTM, CDR2 ANQGSEA. CDR3 length: 14 residues.

This clonotype has more than one count but fewer than ten. The rearrangement joins TRBV20-1 to TRBJ2-7; 8 positions agree with TRBD1. Germline CDR1 and CDR2: DFQATT and SNEGSKA (reference sequence). J was trimmed by 4 bases and V by 1 base; bases with no gene match: 9. The CDR3 has 15 residues. As DNA, the CDR3 is TGCAGTGCTAGAGCGGCAGGGGGCTTTGTTTACGAGCAGTACTTC. Translating gives CSARAAGGFVYEQYF.

The chain employs TRBV7-2 and TRBJ2-1; 8 nucleotides align to TRBD2. Trimming removed 1 base from V and 4 bases from J; junction bases left unmatched: 12. Germline V lookup: CDR1 SGHTA, CDR2 FQGNSA. The CDR3 extends over 18 amino acids. This CDR3 reads CASSLESGIAGLYNEQFF. Written as DNA, the CDR3 is TGTGCCAGCAGCTTAGAGTCCGGGATAGCGGGGTTGTACAATGAGCAGTTCTTC.

This chain connects TRBV7-9 to TRBJ2-1, with 9 nucleotides matching TRBD1. With V trimmed by 6 bases and J by 8 bases, 8 bases remained unmatched. The CDR3 has 14 residues. The germline V gene encodes CDR1 SEHNR and CDR2 FQNEAQ (reference sequence). CDR3 DNA sequence: TGTGCCAGCAGACCAAAGGACAGGGGTGATGAGCAGTTCTTC. Its translation is CASRPKDRGDEQFF.

This clonotype was seen a few times. This chain links TRBV6-1 with TRBJ2-1; 8 nucleotides align to TRBD2. This CDR3 region has 18 residues. Germline V gives CDR1 MNHNS, CDR2 SASEGT. J lost 8 bases, V lost 7 bases, and 22 bases had no gene match. CDR3 sequence (DNA): TGTGCCAGCACCACAGGGCGGGGGGCCAGCTCCATCTTGGATGAGCAGTTCTTC. It encodes CASTTGRGASSILDEQFF.

A few counts support this clonotype. The rearrangement uses TRBV4-3 and TRBJ2-6; the D call may be TRBD1 or TRBD2 (6 bases each). Germline V gene sequence: CDR1 LGHNA, CDR2 YSLEER. The CDR3 is made up of 18 amino acids. Trimming took 1 base from V and 4 from J, leaving 17 bases between them. CDR3 region: CASSQGTELAWGANVLTF. The DNA of the CDR3 is TGCGCCAGCAGCCAAGGGACAGAACTAGCCTGGGGGGCCAACGTCCTGACTTTC.

In this sample, this clonotype turned up once. The V gene is TRBV27, the J gene TRBJ2-3, with TRBD2 matching over 11 bases. V shed 4 bases and J 1 base; nucleotides not matched to a gene: 7. Germline CDR1 MNHEY, CDR2 SMNVEV (reference sequence). This CDR3 has 17 residues. The DNA of the CDR3 is TGTGCCAGCAGTTCACCTTCACTAGCGGGGGGCACAGATACGCAGTATTTT. It codes for CASSSPSLAGGTDTQYF.

A single count supports this clonotype. One end of the junction does not line up with germline, which may come from a read error. The genes are TRBV27 and TRBJ1-1; D is unclear. The germline V gene encodes CDR1 MNHEY and CDR2 SMNVEV (reference sequence). This CDR3 has 13 amino acids. CDR3 sequence reads: CASSFDLNTGAFF. CDR3 nucleotide sequence: TGTGCCAGCAGTTTCGATCTGAACACTGGAGCTTTCTTT.

This rearrangement joins TRBV28 to TRBJ2-1; a weak D match, TRBD1 (6 bases). Germline CDR1 MDHEN, CDR2 SYDVKM. This CDR3 has 14 amino acids. V lost 6 bases and J 5 bases, leaving 14 bases between the germline ends. The DNA for the CDR3 is TGTGCCAGCAGCTTTACAGGGATTAACAATGAGCAGTTCTTC. Its translation: CASSFTGINNEQFF.

The table lists this clonotype with a few counts. The genes are TRBV5-1 and TRBJ2-7; D is undetermined. The V end lost 0 bases, the J end lost 6 bases, and 10 bases lay between the germline ends. There are 13 residues in the CDR3. Germline V gives CDR1 SGHRS, CDR2 YFSETQ. The CDR3 DNA follows: TGCGCCAGCAGCTTGGCCGGCCGCAGCGAGCAGTACTTC. As protein: CASSLAGRSEQYF.

The chain uses TRBV12-3 or TRBV12-4 and TRBJ1-1, with D possibly being TRBD1 (5 bases). This CDR3 region has 14 residues. Trimming removed 7 bases at V and 3 bases at J, with 15 bases between. CDR3 nucleotides: TGTGCCAGCACATCACAGGAGGGTTACACTGAAGCTTTCTTT. This encodes CASTSQEGYTEAFF.

J is TRBJ1-1 and V is TRBV25-1, with TRBD1 as a possible D gene (6 bases). V was clipped by 6 bases and J by 7 bases, with 24 bases between them. Germline CDR1 is MGHDK and CDR2 is SYGVNS. This CDR3 comprises 16 residues. The DNA of the CDR3 is TGTGCCAGCAGCTCTCTAAAACAGACAGGCTCAAGTGAAGCTTTCTTT. This encodes CASSSLKQTGSSEAFF.

A note on this clonotype: An end of the junction differs from the germline gene, which may be a read error. This chain uses TRBV25-1 with TRBJ2-7; 7 bases are a match to TRBD1. The J call may be faulty, since TRBJ2-5 better matches the DNA end. This CDR3 is built from 13 residues. Germline assignment: CDR1 MGHDK and CDR2 SYGVNS. CDR3 amino acids: CVSSDRGLETQYF. The CDR3 DNA sequence: TGTGTCAGCAGTGATAGGGGGCTGGAGACCCAGTACTTC.

This sequence joins TRBV21-1 and TRBJ2-4; TRBD2 is the table's D call and was not checked against the DNA. TRBV21-1 counts as a pseudogene. The CDR3 totals 16 residues. The CDR3 protein is CASSKVRRGVRDIQYF. The CDR3 region has the DNA TGTGCCAGCAGCAAAGTTAGGCGGGGGGTTCGGGACATTCAGTACTTC.

This clonotype was seen only once. The chain is built from TRBV7-2 and TRBJ2-7; 10 bases line up with TRBD2. The CDR3 spans 17 residues. Germline V gene data show CDR1 as SGHTA and CDR2 as FQGNSA. V trimming: 5 bases; J trimming: 0 bases; junction bases outside the gene matches: 10. The CDR3 spells CASSLYWTSGNSYEQYF. CDR3 DNA sequence: TGTGCCAGCAGCCTCTACTGGACTAGCGGAAACTCCTACGAGCAGTACTTC. The complete variable domain, with remaining parts taken from reference TRBV7-2 and TRBJ2-7, reads GAGVSQSPSNKVTEKGKDVELRCDPISGHTALYWYRQSLGQGLEFLIYFQGNSAPDKSGLPSDRFSAERTGGSVSTLTIQRTQQEDSAVYLCASSLYWTSGNSYEQYFGPGTRLTVT.

This sequence joins TRBV7-8 and TRBJ2-3, with D possibly being TRBD1 or TRBD2 (5 bases each). The CDR3 contains 17 residues. In germline, CDR1 is SGHVS, CDR2 FQNEAQ. Trimming cost V 2 bases and J 3 bases, with 18 bases left between them. This chain's CDR3 is CASSLPRQRGGTDTQYF. The CDR3 DNA is TGTGCCAGCAGCTTACCCCGACAGAGGGGTGGGACAGATACGCAGTATTTT.

This sequence joins TRBV5-6 and TRBJ2-4, with 9 bases identical to TRBD2. Near its end, the DNA agrees better with TRBJ2-5, so the J call may be wrong. There are 15 residues in the CDR3. Germline lookup yields CDR1 SGHDT and CDR2 YYEEEE. The CDR3 region has the DNA TGTGCCAGCGAAAATAGCGGGAGCGGTTATGAGACCCAGTACTTC. This gives the protein CASENSGSGYETQYF.

This chain joins TRBV20-1 and TRBJ2-7; TRBD1 agrees at 11 bases. CDR3 length: 13 amino acids. Germline lookup yields CDR1 DFQATT and CDR2 SNEGSKA (reference sequence). Trimming removed 4 bases from V and 6 bases from J; junction bases left unmatched: 5. This CDR3 reads CSATDRGQREQYF. Here the CDR3 DNA reads TGCAGTGCTACGGACAGGGGGCAGCGCGAGCAGTACTTC.

J is TRBJ2-1 and V is TRBV4-2, with D possibly TRBD2 on 6 matching bases. This CDR3 contains 14 residues. Deletions cut 3 bases from V and 5 bases from J, with 11 bases between. Per the germline V gene, CDR1 is LGHNA and CDR2 is YNFKEQ. The CDR3 loop reads CASSHTSSNNEQFF. The CDR3, as DNA: TGTGCCAGCAGCCACACTAGCAGTAACAATGAGCAGTTCTTC.

To note about this clonotype: One junction end disagrees with the germline gene, perhaps due to a read error. The J gene is TRBJ2-7, the V gene TRBV27; perhaps TRBD2 as D (5 bases). This CDR3 has 13 amino acids. Germline V gives CDR1 MNHEY, CDR2 SMNVEV (reference sequence). The CDR3 spells CGSRNGGVGEQYF. The CDR3 DNA is TGTGGCAGCAGGAACGGAGGTGTGGGCGAGCAGTACTTC.